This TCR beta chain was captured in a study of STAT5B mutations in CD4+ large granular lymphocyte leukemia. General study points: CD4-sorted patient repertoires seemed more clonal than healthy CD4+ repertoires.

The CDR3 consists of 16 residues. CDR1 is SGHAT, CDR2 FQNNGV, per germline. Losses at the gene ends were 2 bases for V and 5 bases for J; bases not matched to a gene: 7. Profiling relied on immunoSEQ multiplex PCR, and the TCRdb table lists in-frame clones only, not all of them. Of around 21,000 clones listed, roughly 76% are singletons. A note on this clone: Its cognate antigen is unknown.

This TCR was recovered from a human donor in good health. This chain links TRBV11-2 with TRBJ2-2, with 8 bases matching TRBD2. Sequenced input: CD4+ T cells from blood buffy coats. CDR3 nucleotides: TGTGCCAGCAGCTTAACAGCGGGAGCTCGTACCGGGGAGCTGTTTTTT. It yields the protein CASSLTAGARTGELFF.